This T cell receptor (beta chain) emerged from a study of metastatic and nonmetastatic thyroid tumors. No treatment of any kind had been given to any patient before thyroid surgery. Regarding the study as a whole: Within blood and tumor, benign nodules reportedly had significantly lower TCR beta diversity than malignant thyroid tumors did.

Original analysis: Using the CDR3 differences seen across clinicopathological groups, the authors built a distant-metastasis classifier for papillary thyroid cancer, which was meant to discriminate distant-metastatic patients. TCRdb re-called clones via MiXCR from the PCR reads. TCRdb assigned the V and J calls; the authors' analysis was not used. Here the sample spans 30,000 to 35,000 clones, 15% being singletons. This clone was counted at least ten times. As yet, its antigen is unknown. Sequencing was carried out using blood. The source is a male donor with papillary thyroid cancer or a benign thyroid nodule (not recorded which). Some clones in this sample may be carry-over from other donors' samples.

The CDR3 loop is CASGVDTGELFF. In DNA form, the CDR3 reads TGTGCTAGCGGCGTCGACACCGGGGAGCTGTTTTTT. V and J are TRBV12-5 and TRBJ2-2; no reliable D call. The CDR3 length is 12 residues. V lost 9 bases and J 3 bases, leaving 8 bases between the germline ends. Germline CDR1 and CDR2: LGHNT and FRNRAP. Variable domain in full (rest from reference TRBV12-5 and TRBJ2-2): DARVTQTPRHKVTEMGQEVTMRCQPILGHNTVFWYRQTMMQGLELLAYFRNRAPLDDSGMPKDRFSAEMPDATLATLKIQPSEPRDSAVYFCASGVDTGELFFGEGSRLTVL.